The clone carrying this TCR beta chain was counted many times. This record comes from a study of breast tumors, draining lymph nodes, adjacent tissues. Axillary draining lymph nodes of breast cancer patients supplied the node samples. One entry per CDR3 protein, called by TCRdb with MiXCR from the multiplex PCR reads. The table shows fewer than 300,000 distinct CDR3 sequences, with roughly 32% occurring only once. Input material: axillary lymph node tissue. This TCR derives from a female donor with breast cancer. Some clones in this sample may be carry-over from other donors' samples.

CDR3 in DNA: TGTGCCAGCAGTTTAGCTCGGAACGAGCAGTACTTC. This encodes CASSLARNEQYF. The genes are TRBV28 and TRBJ2-7; D is uncertain. This CDR3 is built from 12 residues. Per germline, CDR1 MDHEN and CDR2 SYDVKM. V lost 2 bases to trimming and J lost 5 bases, with 7 bases between them.